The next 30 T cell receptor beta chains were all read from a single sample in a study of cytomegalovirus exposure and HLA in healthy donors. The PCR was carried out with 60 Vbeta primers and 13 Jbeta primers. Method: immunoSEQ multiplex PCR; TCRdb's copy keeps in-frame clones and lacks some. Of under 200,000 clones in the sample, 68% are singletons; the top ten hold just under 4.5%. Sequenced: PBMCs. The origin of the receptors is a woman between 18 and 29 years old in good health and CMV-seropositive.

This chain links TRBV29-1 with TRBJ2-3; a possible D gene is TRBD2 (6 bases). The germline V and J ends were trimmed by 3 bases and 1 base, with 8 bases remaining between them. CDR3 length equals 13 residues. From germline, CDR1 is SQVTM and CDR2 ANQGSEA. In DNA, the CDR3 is TGCAGCGTTGACCCTAGCGGCACAGATACGCAGTATTTT. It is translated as CSVDPSGTDTQYF.

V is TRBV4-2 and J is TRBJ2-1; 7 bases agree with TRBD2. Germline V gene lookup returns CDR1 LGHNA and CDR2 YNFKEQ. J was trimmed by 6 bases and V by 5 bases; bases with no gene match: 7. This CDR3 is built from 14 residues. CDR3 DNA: TGTGCCAGCAGCTGGGAAGCGGGGTCCAATGAGCAGTTCTTC. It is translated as CASSWEAGSNEQFF.

CDR3 DNA: TGTGCCAGCAGGAGCGGGGGGACCAACTATGGCTACACCTTC. Its translation: CASRSGGTNYGYTF. The rearrangement uses TRBV2 and TRBJ1-2; TRBD1 might be the D (5 bases). The V gene's germline CDR1 is SNHLY and CDR2 FYNNEI. The V and J ends lost 6 bases and 2 bases respectively, with 13 bases between them. The length of the CDR3 is 14 residues.

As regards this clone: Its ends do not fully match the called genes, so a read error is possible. The CDR3 protein is CASSLATGSPDRGF. The CDR3 region has the DNA TGTGCCAGCAGCTTAGCCACTGGGTCACCGGACAGGGGCTTT. V usage is TRBV11-2 and J usage is TRBJ1-3, with 9 nucleotides matching TRBD1. The CDR3 is 14 residues long. Germline CDR1 is SGHAT and CDR2 is FQNNGV.

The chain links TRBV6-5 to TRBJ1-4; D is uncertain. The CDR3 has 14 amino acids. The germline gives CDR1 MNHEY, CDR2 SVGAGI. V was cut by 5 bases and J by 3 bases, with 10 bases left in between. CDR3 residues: CASSIRVPNEKLFF. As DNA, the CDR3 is TGTGCCAGCAGTATCCGGGTTCCTAATGAAAAACTGTTTTTT.

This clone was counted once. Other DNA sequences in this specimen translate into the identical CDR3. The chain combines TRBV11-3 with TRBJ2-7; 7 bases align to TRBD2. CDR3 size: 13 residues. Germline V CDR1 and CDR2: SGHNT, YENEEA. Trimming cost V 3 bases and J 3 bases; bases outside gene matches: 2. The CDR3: CASSLGGSYEQYF. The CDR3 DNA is TGTGCCAGCAGCTTGGGGGGGAGCTACGAGCAGTACTTC.

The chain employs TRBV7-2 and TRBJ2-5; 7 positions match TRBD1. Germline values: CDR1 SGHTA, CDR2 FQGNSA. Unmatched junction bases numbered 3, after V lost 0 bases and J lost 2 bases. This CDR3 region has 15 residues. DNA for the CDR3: TGTGCCAGCAGCTTAGCCGTGACAGGGCAAGAGACCCAGTACTTC. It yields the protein CASSLAVTGQETQYF.

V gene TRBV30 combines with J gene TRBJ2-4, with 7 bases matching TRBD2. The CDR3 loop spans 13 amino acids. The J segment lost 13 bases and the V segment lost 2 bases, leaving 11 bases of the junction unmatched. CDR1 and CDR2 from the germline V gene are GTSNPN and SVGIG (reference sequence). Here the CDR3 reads CAWSSLAGERQYF. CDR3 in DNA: TGTGCCTGGAGTTCACTCGCGGGAGAGCGCCAGTACTTC.

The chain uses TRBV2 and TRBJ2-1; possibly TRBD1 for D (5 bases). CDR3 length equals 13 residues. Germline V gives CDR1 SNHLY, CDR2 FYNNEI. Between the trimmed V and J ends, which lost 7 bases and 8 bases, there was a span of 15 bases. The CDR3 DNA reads TGTGCCAGCAAAGGACAAGGGTTGGATGAGCAGTTCTTC. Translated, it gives CASKGQGLDEQFF. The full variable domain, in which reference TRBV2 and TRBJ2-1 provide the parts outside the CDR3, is EPEVTQTPSHQVTQMGQEVILRCVPISNHLYFYWYRQILGQKVEFLVSFYNNEISEKSEIFDDQFSVERPDGSNFTLKIRSTKLEDSAMYFCASKGQGLDEQFFGPGTRLTVL.

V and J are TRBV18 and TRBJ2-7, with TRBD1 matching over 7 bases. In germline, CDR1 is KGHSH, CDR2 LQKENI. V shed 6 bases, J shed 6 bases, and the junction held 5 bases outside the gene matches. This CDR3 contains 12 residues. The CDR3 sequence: CASSTGQFEQYF. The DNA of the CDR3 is TGTGCCAGCTCTACGGGACAGTTCGAGCAGTACTTC.

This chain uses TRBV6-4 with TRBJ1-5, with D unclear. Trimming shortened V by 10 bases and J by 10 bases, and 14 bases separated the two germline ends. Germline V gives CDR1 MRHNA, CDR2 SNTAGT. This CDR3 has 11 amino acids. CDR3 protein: CANGITLPQHF. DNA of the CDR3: TGTGCCAACGGGATTACCTTACCCCAGCATTTT.

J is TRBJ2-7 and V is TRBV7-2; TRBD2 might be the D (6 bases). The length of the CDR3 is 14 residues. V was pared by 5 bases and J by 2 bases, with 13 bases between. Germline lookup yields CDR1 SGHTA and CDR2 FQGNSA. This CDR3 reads CASSPQGGTYEQYF. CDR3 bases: TGTGCCAGCAGCCCCCAAGGCGGGACCTACGAGCAGTACTTC.

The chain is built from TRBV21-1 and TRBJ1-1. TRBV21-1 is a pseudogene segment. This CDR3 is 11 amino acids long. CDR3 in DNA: TGTGCCAGCACGGGGAGCTGGCGGGCTTTCTTT. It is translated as CASTGSWRAFF.

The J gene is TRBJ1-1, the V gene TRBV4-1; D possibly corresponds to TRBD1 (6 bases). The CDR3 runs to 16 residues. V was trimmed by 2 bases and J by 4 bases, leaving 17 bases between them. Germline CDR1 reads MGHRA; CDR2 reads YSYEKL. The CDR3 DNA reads TGCGCCAGCAGCCAACCCTACGGACAGTCCGGCACTGAAGCTTTCTTT. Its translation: CASSQPYGQSGTEAFF.

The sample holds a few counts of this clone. The CDR3 nucleotides read TGCGCCAGCACCCATCCTGGGGGGGCTAGTACAGATACGCAGTATTTT. It is translated as CASTHPGGASTDTQYF. The chain links TRBV4-1 to TRBJ2-3, with a weak D call TRBD2 (7 bases). Germline-derived CDR1 and CDR2 are MGHRA and YSYEKL. Trimming stripped 7 bases from V and 3 bases from J, with 20 bases between. The CDR3 contains 16 residues.

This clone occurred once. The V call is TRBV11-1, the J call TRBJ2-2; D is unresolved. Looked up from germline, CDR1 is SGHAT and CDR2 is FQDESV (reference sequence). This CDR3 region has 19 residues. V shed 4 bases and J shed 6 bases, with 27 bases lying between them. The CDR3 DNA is TGTGCCAGCAGCTCAGCCGTGCGTGGTTCGAGTTTTGTGTCCGGGGAGCTGTTTTTT. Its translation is CASSSAVRGSSFVSGELFF.

This chain's CDR3 is CASSGLAGDYNEQFF. The CDR3, as DNA: TGTGCCAGCAGTGGTCTAGCGGGGGACTACAATGAGCAGTTCTTC. This rearrangement joins TRBV2 to TRBJ2-1; TRBD2 matches 10 bases. Per germline, CDR1 SNHLY and CDR2 FYNNEI. V lost 4 bases and J lost 3; bases outside the gene matches: 3. The CDR3 contains 15 residues.

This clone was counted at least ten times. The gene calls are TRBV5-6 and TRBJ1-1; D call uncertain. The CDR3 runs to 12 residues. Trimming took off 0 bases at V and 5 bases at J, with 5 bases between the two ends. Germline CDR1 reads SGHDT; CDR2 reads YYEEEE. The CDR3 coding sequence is TGTGCCAGCAGCTTGGGGCAAACTGAAGCTTTCTTT. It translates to CASSLGQTEAFF.

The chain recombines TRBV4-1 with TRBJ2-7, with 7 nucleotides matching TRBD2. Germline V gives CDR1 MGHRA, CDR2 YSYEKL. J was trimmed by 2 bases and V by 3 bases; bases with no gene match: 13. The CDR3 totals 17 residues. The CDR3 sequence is CASSQTRVAGDPYEQYF. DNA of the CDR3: TGCGCCAGCAGCCAGACGCGGGTGGCGGGAGACCCCTACGAGCAGTACTTC.

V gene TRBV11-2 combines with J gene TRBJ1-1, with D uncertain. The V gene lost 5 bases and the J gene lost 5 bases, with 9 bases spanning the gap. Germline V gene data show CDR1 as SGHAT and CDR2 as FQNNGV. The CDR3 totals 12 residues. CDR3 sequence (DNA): TGTGCCAGCAGCCCGGCGGGGACTGAAGCTTTCTTT. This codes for CASSPAGTEAFF.

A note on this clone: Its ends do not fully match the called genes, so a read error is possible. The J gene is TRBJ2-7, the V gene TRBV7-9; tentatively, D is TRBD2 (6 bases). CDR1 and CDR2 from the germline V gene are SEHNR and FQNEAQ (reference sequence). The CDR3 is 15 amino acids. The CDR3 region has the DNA TGTGCCGGCAGCTTAGCCGGGACTTTTGGCTACGAGCAGTACTTC. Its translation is CAGSLAGTFGYEQYF.

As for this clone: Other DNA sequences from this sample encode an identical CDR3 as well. The CDR3 loop is CATSSGGSSYEQYF. The CDR3 nucleotides read TGTGCCACCAGCTCAGGGGGGAGCTCCTACGAGCAGTACTTC. V usage is TRBV15 and J usage is TRBJ2-7, with TRBD1 as a possible D gene (7 bases). Per the germline V gene, CDR1 is LNHNV and CDR2 is YYDKDF (reference sequence). Trimming pared 5 bases from V and 0 bases from J, leaving 11 bases between. CDR3 length: 14 amino acids.

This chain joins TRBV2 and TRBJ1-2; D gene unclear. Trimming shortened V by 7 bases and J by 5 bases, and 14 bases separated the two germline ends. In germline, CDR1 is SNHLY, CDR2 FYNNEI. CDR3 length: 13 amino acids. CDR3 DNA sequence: TGTGCCAGCACTCCCGATTCGGGATATGGCTACACCTTC. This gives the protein CASTPDSGYGYTF.

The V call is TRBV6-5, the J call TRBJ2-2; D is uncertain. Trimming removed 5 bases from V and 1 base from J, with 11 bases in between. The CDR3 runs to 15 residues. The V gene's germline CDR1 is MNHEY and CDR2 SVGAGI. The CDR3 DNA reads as TGTGCCAGCAGTCCGCCTCGAGGGAACACCGGGGAGCTGTTTTTT. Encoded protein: CASSPPRGNTGELFF.

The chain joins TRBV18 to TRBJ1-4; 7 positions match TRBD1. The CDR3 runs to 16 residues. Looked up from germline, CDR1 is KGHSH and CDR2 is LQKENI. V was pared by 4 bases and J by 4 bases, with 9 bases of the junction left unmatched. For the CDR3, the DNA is TGTGCCAGCTCACGGGGACAGACGGCGGGTAATGAAAAACTGTTTTTT. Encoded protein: CASSRGQTAGNEKLFF. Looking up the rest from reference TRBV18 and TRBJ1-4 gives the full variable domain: NAGVMQNPRHLVRRRGQEARLRCSPMKGHSHVYWYRQLPEEGLKFMVYLQKENIIDESGMPKERFSAEFPKEGPSILRIQQVVRGDSAAYFCASSRGQTAGNEKLFFGSGTQLSVL.

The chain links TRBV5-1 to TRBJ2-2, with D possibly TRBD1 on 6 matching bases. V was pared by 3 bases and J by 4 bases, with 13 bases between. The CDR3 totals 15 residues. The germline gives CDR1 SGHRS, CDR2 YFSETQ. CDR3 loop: CASSSQGWGTGELFF. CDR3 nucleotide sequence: TGCGCCAGCAGCTCACAGGGTTGGGGCACCGGGGAGCTGTTTTTT. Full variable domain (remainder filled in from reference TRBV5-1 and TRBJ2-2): KAGVTQTPRYLIKTRGQQVTLSCSPISGHRSVSWYQQTPGQGLQFLFEYFSETQRNKGNFPGRFSGRQFSNSRSEMNVSTLELGDSALYLCASSSQGWGTGELFFGEGSRLTVL.

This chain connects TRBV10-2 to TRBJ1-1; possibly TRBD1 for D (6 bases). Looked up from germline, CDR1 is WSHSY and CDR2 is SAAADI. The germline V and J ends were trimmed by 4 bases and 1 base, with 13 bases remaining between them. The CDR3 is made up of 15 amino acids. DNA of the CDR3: TGCGCCAGCAGTGTAAACAGGGTGAGGAACACTGAAGCTTTCTTT. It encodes CASSVNRVRNTEAFF.

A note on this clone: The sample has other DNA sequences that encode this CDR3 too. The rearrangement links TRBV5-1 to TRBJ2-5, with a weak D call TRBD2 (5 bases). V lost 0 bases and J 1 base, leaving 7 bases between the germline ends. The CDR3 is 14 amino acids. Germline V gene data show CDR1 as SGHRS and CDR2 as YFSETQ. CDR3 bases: TGCGCCAGCAGCTTGGGCAGCGGCCAAGAGACCCAGTACTTC. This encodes CASSLGSGQETQYF.

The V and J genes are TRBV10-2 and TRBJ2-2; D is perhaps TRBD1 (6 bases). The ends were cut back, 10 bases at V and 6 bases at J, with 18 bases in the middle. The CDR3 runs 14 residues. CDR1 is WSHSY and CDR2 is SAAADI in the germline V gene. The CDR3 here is CATSTGWISGELFF. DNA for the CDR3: TGCGCCACCTCGACAGGATGGATATCCGGGGAGCTGTTTTTT.

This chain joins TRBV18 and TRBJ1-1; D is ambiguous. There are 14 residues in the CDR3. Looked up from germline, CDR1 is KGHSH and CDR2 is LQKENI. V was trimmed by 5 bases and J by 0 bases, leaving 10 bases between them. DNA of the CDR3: TGTGCCAGCTCAGTATTAGACTTGAACACTGAAGCTTTCTTT. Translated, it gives CASSVLDLNTEAFF. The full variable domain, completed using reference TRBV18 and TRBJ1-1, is NAGVMQNPRHLVRRRGQEARLRCSPMKGHSHVYWYRQLPEEGLKFMVYLQKENIIDESGMPKERFSAEFPKEGPSILRIQQVVRGDSAAYFCASSVLDLNTEAFFGQGTRLTVV.